The 12 T cell receptor beta chains in this list originate from one sample, sequenced in a study of cytomegalovirus exposure and HLA in healthy donors. The PCR employed 60 Vbeta primers together with 13 Jbeta primers. The protocol was immunoSEQ multiplex PCR, while the TCRdb copy is restricted to in-frame clones and leaves out a portion. The sample lists 120,000 to 150,000 clones, roughly 79% occurring once. Specimen: PBMCs. These receptors were collected from a male donor in good health and CMV-seronegative.

This clone occurred a few times. This chain links TRBV4-3 with TRBJ1-1; weak D call: TRBD1 (6 bases). V lost 5 bases and J lost 0, with 16 bases in between. This CDR3 contains 16 residues. Germline V gene sequence: CDR1 LGHNA, CDR2 YSLEER. CDR3 protein: CASSTHSGGVNTEAFF. The CDR3 DNA follows: TGCGCCAGCAGCACCCATTCGGGGGGCGTGAACACTGAAGCTTTCTTT.

The CDR3 is CASSLQGAQAFF. CDR3 sequence (DNA): TGCGCCAGCAGCTTGCAGGGGGCCCAAGCTTTCTTT. The chain has TRBV5-1 and TRBJ1-1; 8 bases match TRBD1. The germline V gene encodes CDR1 SGHRS and CDR2 YFSETQ. This CDR3 contains 12 residues. The trim removed 1 base at V and 9 bases at J, leaving 2 bases unmatched.

The V gene is TRBV29-1, the J gene TRBJ1-1; unclear D gene. Between the trimmed V and J ends, which lost 4 bases and 1 base, there was a span of 7 bases. The CDR3 contains 12 residues. The germline V gene has CDR1 SQVTM and CDR2 ANQGSEA. In nucleotides, the CDR3 is TGCAGCGTTGTCCCCCAGAACACTGAAGCTTTCTTT. It yields the protein CSVVPQNTEAFF.

V gene TRBV7-8 combines with J gene TRBJ1-5; D is perhaps TRBD1 (5 bases). V dropped 8 bases and J dropped 0 bases, with 20 bases sitting between them. Germline V lookup: CDR1 SGHVS, CDR2 FQNEAQ. The CDR3 runs 17 residues. The CDR3 DNA reads as TGTGCCAGCCGGCTCGGTGTAGGGGTGTATAGCAATCAGCCCCAGCATTTT. As protein: CASRLGVGVYSNQPQHF.

In its sample, this clone was seen a few times. The V gene is TRBV9, the J gene TRBJ1-6; 10 positions agree with TRBD1. V lost 3 bases, J lost 7 bases, and 4 bases stayed unmatched. CDR1 is SGDLS, CDR2 YYNGEE, per germline. CDR3 size: 15 residues. This CDR3 reads CASSEPGQGNSPLHF. The CDR3 coding sequence is TGTGCCAGCAGCGAGCCGGGACAGGGGAATTCACCCCTCCACTTT.

The rearrangement joins TRBV11-2 to TRBJ2-7; 9 bases fit TRBD2. The V and J ends lost 5 bases and 3 bases, in that order; junction bases with no gene match: 5. CDR1 and CDR2 from the germline V gene are SGHAT and FQNNGV. The CDR3 is 14 amino acids. CDR3 sequence: CASSRSGSGYEQYF. As DNA, the CDR3 is TGTGCCAGCAGCCGTAGCGGGAGCGGCTACGAGCAGTACTTC. The full variable domain, rest sourced from reference TRBV11-2 and TRBJ2-7, is EAGVAQSPRYKIIEKRQSVAFWCNPISGHATLYWYQQILGQGPKLLIQFQNNGVVDDSQLPKDRFSAERLKGVDSTLKIQPAKLEDSAVYLCASSRSGSGYEQYFGPGTRLTVT.

This clone has more than one count but fewer than ten. The CDR3 is CASKPGQGNYGYTF. Written as DNA, the CDR3 is TGTGCCAGCAAACCGGGACAGGGTAACTATGGCTACACCTTC. The chain combines TRBV6-6 with TRBJ1-2; 9 nucleotides line up with TRBD1. The CDR3 is made up of 14 amino acids. In germline, CDR1 is MNHNY, CDR2 SVGAGI (reference sequence). The V gene end was trimmed by 7 bases and the J gene end by 1 base; junction bases not matched to a gene: 4.

This clone was recorded only once. V usage is TRBV27 and J usage is TRBJ1-5; maybe TRBD1 (5 bases). The CDR3 runs to 15 residues. Germline V CDR1 and CDR2: MNHEY, SMNVEV (reference sequence). Trimming removed 2 bases at V and 0 bases at J, with 8 bases between. CDR3 sequence (DNA): TGTGCCAGCAGTTTAGCAGGGTATAGCAATCAGCCCCAGCATTTT. Translation gives CASSLAGYSNQPQHF.

The rearrangement joins TRBV27 to TRBJ2-2; 9 nucleotides align to TRBD2. Trimming cost V 6 bases and J 8 bases; bases outside gene matches: 10. The CDR3 runs to 15 residues. The V gene's germline CDR1 is MNHEY and CDR2 SMNVEV (reference sequence). The CDR3 DNA is TGTGCCAGCAGCCTAGCGGGGCGGGCTGAGGGGGAGCTGTTTTTT. It encodes CASSLAGRAEGELFF.

The CDR3 sequence: CATSRGRQGPYEQYF. The CDR3 region has the DNA TGTGCCACCAGCAGGGGCCGACAGGGGCCATACGAGCAGTACTTC. This chain connects TRBV15 to TRBJ2-7, with 8 bases aligning to TRBD1. The CDR3 totals 15 residues. The germline CDR1 and CDR2 sequences are LNHNV and YYDKDF (reference sequence). The J segment lost 4 bases and the V segment lost 3 bases, leaving 8 bases of the junction unmatched.

The chain's CDR3 is CASSQDILYSGNTIYF. CDR3 bases: TGTGCCAGCAGCCAAGATATCCTTTACTCTGGAAACACCATATATTTT. This rearrangement joins TRBV14 to TRBJ1-3; D gene unclear. The CDR3 is made up of 16 amino acids. V was shortened by 0 bases and J by 0 bases, with 9 bases between the two germline ends. Per the germline V gene, CDR1 is SGHDN and CDR2 is FVKESK.

This rearrangement joins TRBV6-5 to TRBJ1-3, with 7 bases that match TRBD1. J lost 0 bases, V lost 0 bases, and 2 bases had no gene match. The CDR3 loop spans 16 amino acids. Germline V gene data show CDR1 as MNHEY and CDR2 as SVGAGI. CDR3 DNA sequence: TGTGCCAGCAGTTACTCAGGACAGGTCTCTGGAAACACCATATATTTT. Protein: CASSYSGQVSGNTIYF.